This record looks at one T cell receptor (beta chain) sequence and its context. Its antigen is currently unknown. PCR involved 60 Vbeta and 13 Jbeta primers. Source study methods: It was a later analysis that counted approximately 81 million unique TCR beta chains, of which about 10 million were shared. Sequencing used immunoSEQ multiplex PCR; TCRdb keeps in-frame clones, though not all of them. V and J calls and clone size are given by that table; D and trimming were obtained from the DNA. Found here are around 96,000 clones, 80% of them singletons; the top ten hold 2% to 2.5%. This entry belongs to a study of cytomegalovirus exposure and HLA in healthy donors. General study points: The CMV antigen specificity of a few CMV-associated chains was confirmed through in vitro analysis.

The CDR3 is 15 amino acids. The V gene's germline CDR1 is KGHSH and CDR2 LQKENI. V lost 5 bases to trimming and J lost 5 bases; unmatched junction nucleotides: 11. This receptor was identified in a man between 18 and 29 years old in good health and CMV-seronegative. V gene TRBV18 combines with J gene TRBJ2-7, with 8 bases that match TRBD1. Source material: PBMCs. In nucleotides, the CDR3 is TGTGCCAGCTCAGGGAGTGGACAGGGATGGAACGAGCAGTACTTC. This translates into CASSGSGQGWNEQYF.